The TCR beta chain under discussion was sequenced for a study of CD8+ T cells in alopecia areata. Treatment in this sample: oral pan-JAK inhibitor, 5-10 mg twice daily. This CDR3 region has 16 residues. Germline CDR1 and CDR2: SGHRS and YFSETQ. J was trimmed by 2 bases and V by 4 bases; bases with no gene match: 7. Investigators isolated RNA and reverse transcribed it into cDNA to act as the sequencing template. The assay was immunoSEQ multiplex PCR, and TCRdb's table has in-frame clones only and misses some. The sample comprises 95,000 to 120,000 clones, around three fifths of which are singletons, and about 3.7% rests with the top ten. This clone was observed a few times.

The chain has TRBV5-1 and TRBJ2-3; TRBD2 agrees at 10 bases. The source was CD4+ T cells sorted from blood, collected at week 24, from a patient treated with tofacitinib. This TCR derives from a human donor with alopecia areata. The CDR3 sequence: CASSPFSGGVTDTQYF. The CDR3 DNA reads TGCGCCAGCAGCCCCTTCAGCGGGGGGGTCACAGATACGCAGTATTTT.